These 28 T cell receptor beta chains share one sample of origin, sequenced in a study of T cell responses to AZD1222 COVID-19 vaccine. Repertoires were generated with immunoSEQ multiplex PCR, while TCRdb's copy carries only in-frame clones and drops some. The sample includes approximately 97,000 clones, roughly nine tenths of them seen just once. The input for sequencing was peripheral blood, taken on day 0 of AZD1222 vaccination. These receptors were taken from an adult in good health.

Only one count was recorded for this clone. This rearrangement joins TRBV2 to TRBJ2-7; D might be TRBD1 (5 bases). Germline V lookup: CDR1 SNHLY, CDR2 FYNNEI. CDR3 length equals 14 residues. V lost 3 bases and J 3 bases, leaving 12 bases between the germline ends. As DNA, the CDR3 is TGTGCCAGCAGTGATATCGGACATATCTACGAGCAGTACTTC. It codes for CASSDIGHIYEQYF.

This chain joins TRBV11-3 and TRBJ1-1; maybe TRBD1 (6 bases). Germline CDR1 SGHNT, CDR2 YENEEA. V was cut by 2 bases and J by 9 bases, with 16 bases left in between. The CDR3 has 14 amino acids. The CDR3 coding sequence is TGTGCCAGCAGCTTAACCCCCAGGGGCCCTCAAGCTTTCTTT. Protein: CASSLTPRGPQAFF.

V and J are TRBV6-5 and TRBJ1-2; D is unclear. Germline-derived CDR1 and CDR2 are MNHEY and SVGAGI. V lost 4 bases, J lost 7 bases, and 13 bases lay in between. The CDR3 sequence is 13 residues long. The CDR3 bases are TGTGCCAGCAGTTTAACCGGGTACGGTGGCTACACCTTC. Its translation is CASSLTGYGGYTF.

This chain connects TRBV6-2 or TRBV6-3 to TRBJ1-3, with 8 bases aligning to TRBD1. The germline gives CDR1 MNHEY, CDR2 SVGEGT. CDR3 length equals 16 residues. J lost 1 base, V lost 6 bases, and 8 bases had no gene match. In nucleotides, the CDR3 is TGTGCCAGCAGCCCGGGACAGGATAGATCTGGAAACACCATATATTTT. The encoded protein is CASSPGQDRSGNTIYF.

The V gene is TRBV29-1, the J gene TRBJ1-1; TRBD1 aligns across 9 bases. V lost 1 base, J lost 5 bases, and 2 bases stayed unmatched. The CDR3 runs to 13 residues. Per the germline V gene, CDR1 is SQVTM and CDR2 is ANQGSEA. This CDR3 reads CSVEVGQGTEAFF. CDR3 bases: TGCAGCGTTGAAGTAGGACAGGGGACTGAAGCTTTCTTT.

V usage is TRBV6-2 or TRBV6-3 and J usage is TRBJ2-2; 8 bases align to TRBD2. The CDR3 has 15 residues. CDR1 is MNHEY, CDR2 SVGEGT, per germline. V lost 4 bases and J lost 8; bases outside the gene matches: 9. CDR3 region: CASSLTGTSVGELFF. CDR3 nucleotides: TGTGCCAGCAGTTTAACCGGGACTAGTGTGGGGGAGCTGTTTTTT.

The chain's CDR3 is CASSLVYTEAFF. The CDR3 bases are TGTGCCAGCAGCTTAGTTTACACTGAAGCTTTCTTT. V and J are TRBV11-2 and TRBJ1-1; D remains unclear. The V end lost 1 base, the J end lost 3 bases, and 3 bases lay between the germline ends. CDR3 length equals 12 residues. Germline V gene sequence: CDR1 SGHAT, CDR2 FQNNGV. The full variable domain, rest sourced from reference TRBV11-2 and TRBJ1-1, is EAGVAQSPRYKIIEKRQSVAFWCNPISGHATLYWYQQILGQGPKLLIQFQNNGVVDDSQLPKDRFSAERLKGVDSTLKIQPAKLEDSAVYLCASSLVYTEAFFGQGTRLTVV.

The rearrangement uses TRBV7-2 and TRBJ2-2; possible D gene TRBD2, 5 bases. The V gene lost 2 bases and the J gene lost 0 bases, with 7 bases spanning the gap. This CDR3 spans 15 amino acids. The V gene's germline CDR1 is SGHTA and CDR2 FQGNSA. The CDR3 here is CASSLYSANTGELFF. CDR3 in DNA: TGTGCCAGCAGCTTATATAGCGCGAACACCGGGGAGCTGTTTTTT.

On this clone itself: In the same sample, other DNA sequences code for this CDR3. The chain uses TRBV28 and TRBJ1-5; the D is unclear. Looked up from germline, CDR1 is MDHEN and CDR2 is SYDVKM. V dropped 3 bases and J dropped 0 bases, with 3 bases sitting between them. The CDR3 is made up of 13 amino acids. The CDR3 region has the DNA TGTGCCAGCAGTTTCCGTAGCAATCAGCCCCAGCATTTT. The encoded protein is CASSFRSNQPQHF.

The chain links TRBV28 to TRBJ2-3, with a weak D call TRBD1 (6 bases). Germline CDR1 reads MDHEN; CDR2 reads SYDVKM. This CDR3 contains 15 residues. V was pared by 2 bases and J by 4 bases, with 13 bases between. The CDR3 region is CASSLPPQGPDTQYF. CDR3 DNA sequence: TGTGCCAGCAGTTTACCCCCGCAGGGGCCAGATACGCAGTATTTT.

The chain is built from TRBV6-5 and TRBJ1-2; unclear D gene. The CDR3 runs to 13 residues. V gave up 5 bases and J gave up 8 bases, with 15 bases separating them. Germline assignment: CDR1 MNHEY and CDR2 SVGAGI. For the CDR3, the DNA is TGTGCCAGCAGTCACCCTTCCCGCGGCGGCTACACCTTC. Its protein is CASSHPSRGGYTF.

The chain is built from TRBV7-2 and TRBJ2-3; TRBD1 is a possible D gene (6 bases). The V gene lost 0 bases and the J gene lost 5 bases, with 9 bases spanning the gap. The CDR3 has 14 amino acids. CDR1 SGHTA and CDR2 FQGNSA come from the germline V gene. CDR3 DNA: TGTGCCAGCAGCTTAGCGGGGGCCGGAGATACGCAGTATTTT. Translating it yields CASSLAGAGDTQYF. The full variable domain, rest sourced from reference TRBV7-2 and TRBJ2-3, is GAGVSQSPSNKVTEKGKDVELRCDPISGHTALYWYRQSLGQGLEFLIYFQGNSAPDKSGLPSDRFSAERTGGSVSTLTIQRTQQEDSAVYLCASSLAGAGDTQYFGPGTRLTVL.

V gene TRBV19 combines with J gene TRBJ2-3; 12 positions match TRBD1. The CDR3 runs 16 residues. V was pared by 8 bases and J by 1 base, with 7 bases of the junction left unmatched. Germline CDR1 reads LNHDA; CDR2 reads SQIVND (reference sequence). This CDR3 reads CASSTGTGGGTDTQYF. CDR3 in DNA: TGTGCCAGTTCTACCGGGACAGGGGGCGGCACAGATACGCAGTATTTT.

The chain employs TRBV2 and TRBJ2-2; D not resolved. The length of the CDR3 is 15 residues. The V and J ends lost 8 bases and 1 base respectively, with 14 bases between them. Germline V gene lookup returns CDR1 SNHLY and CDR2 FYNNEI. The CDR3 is CASVYGSQNTGELFF. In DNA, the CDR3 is TGTGCCAGCGTGTACGGCTCCCAGAACACCGGGGAGCTGTTTTTT.

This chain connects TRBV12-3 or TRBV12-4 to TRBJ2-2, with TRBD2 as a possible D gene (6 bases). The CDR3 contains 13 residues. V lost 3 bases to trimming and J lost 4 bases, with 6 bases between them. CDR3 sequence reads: CASSLTSTGELFF. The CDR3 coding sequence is TGTGCCAGCAGTTTGACTAGCACCGGGGAGCTGTTTTTT.

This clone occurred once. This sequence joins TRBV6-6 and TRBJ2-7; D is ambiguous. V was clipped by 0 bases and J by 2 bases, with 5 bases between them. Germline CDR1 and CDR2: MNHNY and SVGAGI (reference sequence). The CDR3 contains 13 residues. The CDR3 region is CASSYSSAYEQYF. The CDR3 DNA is TGTGCCAGCAGTTACTCGAGCGCCTACGAGCAGTACTTC.

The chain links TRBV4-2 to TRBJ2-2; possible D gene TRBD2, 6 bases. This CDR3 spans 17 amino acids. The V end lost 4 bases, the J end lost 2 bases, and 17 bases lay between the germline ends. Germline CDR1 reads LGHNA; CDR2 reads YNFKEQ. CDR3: CASSPDPGLTNTGELFF. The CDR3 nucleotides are TGTGCCAGCAGCCCTGACCCGGGACTGACAAACACCGGGGAGCTGTTTTTT.

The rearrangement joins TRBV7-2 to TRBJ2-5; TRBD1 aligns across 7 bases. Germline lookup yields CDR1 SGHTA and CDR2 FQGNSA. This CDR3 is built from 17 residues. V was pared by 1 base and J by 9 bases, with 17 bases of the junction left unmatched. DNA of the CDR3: TGTGCCAGCAGCTTAGGGGCTACAGGGGCAGGGGGTAGTCCCCAGTACTTC. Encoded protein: CASSLGATGAGGSPQYF.

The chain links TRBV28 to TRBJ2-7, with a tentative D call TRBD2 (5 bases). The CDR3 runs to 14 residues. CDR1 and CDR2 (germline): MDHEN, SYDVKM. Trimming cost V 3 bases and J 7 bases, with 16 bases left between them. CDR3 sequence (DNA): TGTGCCAGCAGTTTTAGTCGGTCTTCGGGAGAGCAGTACTTC. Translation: CASSFSRSSGEQYF.

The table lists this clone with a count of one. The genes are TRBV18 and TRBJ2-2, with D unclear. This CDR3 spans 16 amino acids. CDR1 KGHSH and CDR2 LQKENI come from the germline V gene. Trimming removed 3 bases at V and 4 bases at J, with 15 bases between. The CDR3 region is CASSPVMGPLTGELFF. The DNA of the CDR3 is TGTGCCAGCTCACCGGTTATGGGCCCTCTCACCGGGGAGCTGTTTTTT.

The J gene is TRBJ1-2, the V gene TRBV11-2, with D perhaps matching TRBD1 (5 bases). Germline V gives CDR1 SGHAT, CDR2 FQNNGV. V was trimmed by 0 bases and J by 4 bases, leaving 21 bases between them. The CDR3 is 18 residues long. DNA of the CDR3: TGTGCCAGCAGCTTAGATCAACAGGAGGGAAACAGACTCTATGGCTACACCTTC. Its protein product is CASSLDQQEGNRLYGYTF.

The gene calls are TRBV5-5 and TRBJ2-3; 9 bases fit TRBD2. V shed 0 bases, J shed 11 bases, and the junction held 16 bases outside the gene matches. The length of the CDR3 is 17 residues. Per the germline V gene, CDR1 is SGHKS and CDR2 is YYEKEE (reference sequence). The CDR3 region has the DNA TGTGCCAGCAGCTTGGAGGGTAGCGGGGGAGTTGCCCTGAGGCAGTATTTT. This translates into CASSLEGSGGVALRQYF.

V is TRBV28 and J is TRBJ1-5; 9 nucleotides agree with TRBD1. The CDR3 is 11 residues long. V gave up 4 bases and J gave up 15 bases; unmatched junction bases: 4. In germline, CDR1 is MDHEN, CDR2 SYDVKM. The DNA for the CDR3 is TGTGCCAGCAGTTGGGACAGGGTGTGGCATTTT. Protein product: CASSWDRVWHF.

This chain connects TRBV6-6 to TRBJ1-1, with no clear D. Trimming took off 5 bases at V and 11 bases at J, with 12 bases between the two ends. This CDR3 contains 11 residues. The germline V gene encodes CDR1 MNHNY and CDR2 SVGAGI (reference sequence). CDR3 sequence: CASSPYREAFF. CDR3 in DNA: TGTGCCAGCAGTCCCTATCGGGAGGCTTTCTTT.

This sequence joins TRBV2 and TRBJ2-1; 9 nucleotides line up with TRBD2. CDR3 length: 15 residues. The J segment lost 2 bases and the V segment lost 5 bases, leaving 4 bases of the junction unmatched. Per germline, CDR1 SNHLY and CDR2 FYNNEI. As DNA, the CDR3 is TGTGCCAGCAGTATGGGCGGGGGGGCCTACAATGAGCAGTTCTTC. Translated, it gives CASSMGGGAYNEQFF.

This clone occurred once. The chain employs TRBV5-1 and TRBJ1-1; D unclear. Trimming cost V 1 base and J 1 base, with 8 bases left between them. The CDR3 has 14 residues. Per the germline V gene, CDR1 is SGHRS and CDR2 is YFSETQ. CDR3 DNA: TGCGCCAGCAGCTTGTTCAACTGGAACACTGAAGCTTTCTTT. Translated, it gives CASSLFNWNTEAFF.

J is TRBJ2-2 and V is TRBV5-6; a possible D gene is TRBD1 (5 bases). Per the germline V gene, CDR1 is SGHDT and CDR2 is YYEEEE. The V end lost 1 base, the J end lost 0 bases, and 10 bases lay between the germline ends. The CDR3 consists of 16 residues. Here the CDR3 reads CASSLIAGPNTGELFF. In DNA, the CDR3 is TGTGCCAGCAGCTTGATTGCAGGGCCGAACACCGGGGAGCTGTTTTTT. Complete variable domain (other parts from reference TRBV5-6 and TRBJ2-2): DAGVTQSPTHLIKTRGQQVTLRCSPKSGHDTVSWYQQALGQGPQFIFQYYEEEERQRGNFPDRFSGHQFPNYSSELNVNALLLGDSALYLCASSLIAGPNTGELFFGEGSRLTVL.

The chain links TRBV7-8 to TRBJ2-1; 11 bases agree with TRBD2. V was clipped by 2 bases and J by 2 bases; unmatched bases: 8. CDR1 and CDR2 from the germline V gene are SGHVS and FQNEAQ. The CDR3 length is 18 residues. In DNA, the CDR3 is TGTGCCAGCAGCTTAATTTCCGGGACTAGCGGCCCCTACAATGAGCAGTTCTTC. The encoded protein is CASSLISGTSGPYNEQFF.